This T cell receptor beta chain was identified in a study of T-cell reconstitution after alpha-beta-depleted transplantation in children. Preparation of the TCRbeta library involved a method that used unique molecular identifiers. From the PCR reads, TCRdb called clonotypes with MiXCR, one entry per CDR3 protein. The sample carries 150,000 to 200,000 distinct CDR3 sequences, approximately 14% recorded once. This clonotype was detected ten times or more. This CDR3 is built from 13 residues. Trimming removed 7 bases from V and 4 bases from J; junction bases left unmatched: 5. The V gene is TRBV12-3 or TRBV12-4, the J gene TRBJ2-3; 7 bases align to TRBD1. Sequenced here: PBMCs from the stem cell graft donor, sampled from the stem cell graft. The receptor was derived from a human donor who donated a stem cell graft to a child with acute lymphoblastic leukemia. The CDR3 protein is CASKKGAADTQYF. The DNA of the CDR3 is TGTGCCAGCAAAAAGGGGGCCGCAGATACGCAGTATTTT.